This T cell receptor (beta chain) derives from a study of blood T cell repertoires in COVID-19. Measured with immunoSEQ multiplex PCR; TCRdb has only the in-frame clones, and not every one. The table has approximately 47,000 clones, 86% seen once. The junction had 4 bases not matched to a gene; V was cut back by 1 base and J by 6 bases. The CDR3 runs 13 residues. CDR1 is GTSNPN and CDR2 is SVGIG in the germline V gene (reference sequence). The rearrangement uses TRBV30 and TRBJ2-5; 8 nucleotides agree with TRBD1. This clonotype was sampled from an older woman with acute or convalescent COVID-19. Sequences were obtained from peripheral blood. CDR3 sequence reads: CAWSADREKTQYF. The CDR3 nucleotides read TGTGCCTGGAGTGCGGACAGGGAAAAGACCCAGTACTTC.